This T cell receptor (beta chain) appears in the sequencing data of a study of blood T cells in healthy people across ages. This CDR3 has 15 amino acids. Germline V gives CDR1 LGHNA, CDR2 YNFKEQ. Trimming pared 6 bases from V and 6 bases from J, leaving 19 bases between. There were at least 5 micrograms of total RNA extracted from every sample. The use of a sample-barcoded 5' primer and a J-beta primer mix characterized a second PCR of about 7 to 12 cycles. A single record per CDR3 protein comes from TCRdb applying MiXCR to the 5' RACE reads. The profile shows around 1,800,000 distinct CDR3 sequences, around 42% of them singletons. This clonotype was counted only a few times.

The sequence was collected from a human donor in good health. The chain combines TRBV4-2 with TRBJ2-3; tentatively, D is TRBD2 (5 bases). What was sequenced was blood. The CDR3 DNA reads as TGTGCCAGCAGGACCTTGACGGGGTCGGGGGATACGCAGTATTTT. Protein product: CASRTLTGSGDTQYF.